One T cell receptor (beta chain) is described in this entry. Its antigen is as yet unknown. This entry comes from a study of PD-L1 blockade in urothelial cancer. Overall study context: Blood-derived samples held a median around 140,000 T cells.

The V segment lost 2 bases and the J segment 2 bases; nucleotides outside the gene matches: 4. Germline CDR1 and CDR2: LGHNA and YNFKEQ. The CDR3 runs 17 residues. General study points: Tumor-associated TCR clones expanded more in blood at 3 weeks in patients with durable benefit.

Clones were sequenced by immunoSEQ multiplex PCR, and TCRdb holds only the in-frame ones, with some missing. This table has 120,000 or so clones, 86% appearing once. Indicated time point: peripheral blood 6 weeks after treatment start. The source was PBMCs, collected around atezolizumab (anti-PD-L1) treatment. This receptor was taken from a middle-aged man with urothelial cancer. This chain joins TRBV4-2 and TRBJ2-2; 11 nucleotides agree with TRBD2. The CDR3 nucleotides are TGTGCCAGCAGCCAATCCGGGACTAGCGGTAACACCGGGGAGCTGTTTTTT. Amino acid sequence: CASSQSGTSGNTGELFF.